This T cell receptor (beta chain) was sequenced in a study of CD4 T cells in relation to SARS-CoV-2 and coronaviruses. Study-level background: PBMCs were cultured with antigen for over 8 days before TCR beta sequencing.

Trimming took off 5 bases at V and 13 bases at J, with 18 bases between the two ends. The CDR3 loop spans 13 amino acids. The germline V gene has CDR1 PRHDT and CDR2 FYEKMQ (reference sequence). Before the COVID-19 pandemic, during about 2010-2018, CD4+ T cells were taken from unexposed donors. After more than eight days of culture, CD4+ T cells were isolated. Unexposed-donor CD4+ T cells were probed with SARS-CoV-2 S/N and four cold-coronavirus spikes, cells permitting. PBMCs were plated at a few million per well in IL-2-containing medium. Fresh IL-2 medium replaced half the medium on days 3 and 7. The table came from immunoSEQ multiplex PCR; TCRdb's copy has only in-frame clones and leaves some out. Among 20,000 or so clones listed, roughly 80% were seen once. On this clone: No antigen is known for it.

This TCR was sampled from a human donor in good health. The chain links TRBV13 to TRBJ2-1; D possibly uses TRBD1 or TRBD2 (5 bases each). The specimen sequenced was CD4+ T cells from PBMCs, cultured in vitro. The chain's CDR3 is CASSNWDQNLQFF. CDR3 in DNA: TGTGCCAGCAGCAACTGGGACCAAAACCTTCAGTTCTTC.